Listed below are T cell receptor beta chains from one sample, sequenced in a study of OX40 agonist ivuxolimab in advanced cancers. Profiling relied on immunoSEQ multiplex PCR, and the TCRdb table lists in-frame clones only, not all of them. The table shows 100,000 or so clones, with around 91% occurring only once. Sequenced here: CD4+ or CD8+ T cells sorted from blood, sampled in a trial of the OX40 agonist ivuxolimab. Source of these receptors: an adult with an advanced solid tumor such as melanoma, head and neck, liver or kidney cancer. Each CDR3 is given with its conserved first and last residue. The order of the fields is clone size, J gene, D gene, V gene, CDR3 protein, CDR3 DNA. A D gene is named only where the DNA matches it firmly. The size field is filled for only some rows; it gives once, few, many or a size class.

size: -; J: TRBJ1-2; D: TRBD1; V: TRBV6-5; CDR3: CASSFLQGAKGYTF; DNA: TGTGCCAGCAGTTTCTTACAGGGGGCTAAGGGCTACACCTTC
size: -; J: TRBJ2-3; D: TRBD2; V: TRBV30; CDR3: CAWSLQGLAGGPDTQYF; DNA: TGTGCCTGGAGTCTGCAAGGACTAGCGGGAGGGCCAGATACGCAGTATTTT
size: few; J: TRBJ1-2; D: -; V: TRBV19; CDR3: CASSSTGTDVYGYTF; DNA: TGTGCCAGTAGCTCTACCGGGACGGATGTCTATGGCTACACCTTC
size: -; J: TRBJ1-1; D: TRBD1; V: TRBV6-4; CDR3: CADGQGSEDTEAFF; DNA: TGTGCCGACGGACAGGGGAGTGAGGACACTGAAGCTTTCTTT
size: -; J: TRBJ2-5; D: -; V: TRBV12-5; CDR3: CASAQERGEWETQYF; DNA: TGTGCTAGTGCCCAAGAAAGGGGGGAATGGGAGACCCAGTACTTC
size: -; J: TRBJ2-7; D: -; V: TRBV9; CDR3: CASSLDYSFYEQYF; DNA: TGTGCCAGCAGCCTGGACTATTCATTCTACGAGCAGTACTTC
size: few; J: TRBJ1-1; D: -; V: TRBV29-1; CDR3: CSVVAGIGAEAFF; DNA: TGCAGCGTTGTCGCAGGGATAGGTGCTGAAGCTTTCTTT
size: once; J: TRBJ2-7; D: TRBD2; V: TRBV9; CDR3: CASSTLAGAGEQYF; DNA: TGTGCCAGCAGCACACTAGCGGGAGCGGGCGAGCAGTACTTC
size: -; J: TRBJ2-1; D: TRBD2; V: TRBV7-9; CDR3: CASSWTSGIDEQFF; DNA: TGTGCCAGCAGCTGGACTAGCGGGATTGATGAGCAGTTCTTC
size: -; J: TRBJ2-3; D: TRBD2; V: TRBV7-9; CDR3: CASSLLALAGHLTDTQYF; DNA: TGTGCCAGCAGCTTATTAGCGCTAGCGGGACACCTCACAGATACGCAGTATTTT
size: -; J: TRBJ2-1; D: TRBD2; V: TRBV7-3; CDR3: CASSLFVLAGINEQFF; DNA: TGTGCCAGCAGCTTATTTGTACTAGCGGGGATCAATGAGCAGTTCTTC
size: -; J: TRBJ2-7; D: -; V: TRBV2; CDR3: CASSEKQWTASYEQYF; DNA: TGTGCCAGCAGTGAAAAGCAGTGGACGGCCTCCTACGAGCAGTACTTC
size: -; J: TRBJ1-5; D: -; V: TRBV5-1; CDR3: CASRPGWGNQPQHF; DNA: TGCGCCAGCAGGCCAGGGTGGGGCAATCAGCCCCAGCATTTT
size: -; J: TRBJ2-1; D: -; V: TRBV28; CDR3: CASSGPYGIEQFF; DNA: TGTGCCAGCAGTGGCCCCTACGGTATCGAGCAGTTCTTC
size: -; J: TRBJ2-5; D: TRBD1; V: TRBV2; CDR3: CARGQGRAVQETQYF; DNA: TGTGCCAGGGGACAGGGCAGGGCCGTTCAAGAGACCCAGTACTTC
size: once; J: TRBJ1-1; D: TRBD1; V: TRBV5-6; CDR3: CASSPDRLSEAFF; DNA: TGTGCCAGCAGCCCGGACAGGCTCTCTGAAGCTTTCTTT
size: few; J: TRBJ2-7; D: -; V: TRBV2; CDR3: CASSETGYYEQYF; DNA: TGTGCCAGCAGTGAGACAGGATACTACGAGCAGTACTTC
size: -; J: TRBJ2-5; D: TRBD2; V: TRBV6-6; CDR3: CASRSTGGSGTQYF; DNA: TGTGCCAGCAGATCGACGGGCGGGAGCGGGACCCAGTACTTC
size: -; J: TRBJ1-1; D: -; V: TRBV18; CDR3: CASSPLTQVNTEAFF; DNA: TGTGCCAGCTCACCACTCACCCAGGTGAACACTGAAGCTTTCTTT
size: -; J: TRBJ1-2; D: -; V: TRBV30; CDR3: CAWSVPPTNYGYTF; DNA: TGTGCCTGGAGTGTACCCCCCACTAACTATGGCTACACCTTC
size: -; J: TRBJ2-3; D: TRBD2; V: TRBV4-3; CDR3: CASSQATSGGPDTQYF; DNA: TGCGCCAGCAGCCAAGCGACTAGCGGGGGCCCAGATACGCAGTATTTT
size: -; J: TRBJ2-7; D: -; V: TRBV7-8; CDR3: CASTSKRDEQYF; DNA: TGTGCCAGCACCTCCAAACGGGACGAGCAGTACTTC
size: -; J: TRBJ2-1; D: TRBD2; V: TRBV28; CDR3: CASSLTTSGSLYNEQFF; DNA: TGTGCCAGCAGTTTAACGACTAGCGGGAGTCTCTACAATGAGCAGTTCTTC
size: few; J: TRBJ2-3; D: -; V: TRBV19; CDR3: CASSRGAGGNTQYF; DNA: TGTGCCAGTTCCAGGGGGGCAGGGGGTAATACGCAGTATTTT
size: -; J: TRBJ1-5; D: TRBD1; V: TRBV7-9; CDR3: CASSWDRGTLQPQHF; DNA: TGTGCCAGCAGTTGGGACAGGGGTACGCTTCAGCCCCAGCATTTT
size: -; J: TRBJ1-2; D: -; V: TRBV28; CDR3: CASTSTVPRGYTF; DNA: TGTGCCAGCACCTCGACAGTTCCGCGGGGCTACACCTTC
size: -; J: TRBJ2-7; D: -; V: TRBV7-2; CDR3: CASSPGTGRRSYEQYF; DNA: TGTGCCAGCAGCCCAGGCACGGGGCGTCGCTCCTACGAGCAGTACTTC
size: few; J: TRBJ1-1; D: -; V: TRBV7-9; CDR3: CASRSGRERMNTEAFF; DNA: TGTGCCAGCAGGTCAGGAAGAGAGAGGATGAACACTGAAGCTTTCTTT
size: -; J: TRBJ2-2; D: -; V: TRBV6-6; CDR3: CASSYGGSAFTGELFF; DNA: TGTGCCAGCAGTTATGGTGGTAGCGCATTCACCGGGGAGCTGTTTTTT
size: -; J: TRBJ1-1; D: -; V: TRBV7-9; CDR3: CASTAKGGSTEAFF; DNA: TGTGCCAGCACCGCAAAAGGGGGTAGCACTGAAGCTTTCTTT
size: -; J: TRBJ2-5; D: TRBD1; V: TRBV5-1; CDR3: CASSQAGGFQETQYF; DNA: TGCGCCAGCAGCCAGGCAGGGGGCTTCCAAGAGACCCAGTACTTC
size: -; J: TRBJ1-3; D: -; V: TRBV6-6; CDR3: CASSRIPSSGNTIYF; DNA: TGTGCCAGCAGCCGGATTCCGAGCTCTGGAAACACCATATATTTT
size: -; J: TRBJ2-7; D: TRBD2; V: TRBV7-2; CDR3: CASSSRTSGREEQYF; DNA: TGTGCCAGCAGCTCAAGGACTAGCGGGAGGGAAGAGCAGTACTTC
size: -; J: TRBJ1-4; D: -; V: TRBV2; CDR3: CAGNREIGEKLFF; DNA: TGTGCCGGGAACAGGGAGATAGGTGAAAAACTGTTTTTT
size: -; J: TRBJ2-3; D: -; V: TRBV7-2; CDR3: CASSLIVADTQYF; DNA: TGTGCCAGCAGCTTAATCGTGGCGGATACGCAGTATTTT
size: few; J: TRBJ1-1; D: -; V: TRBV7-2; CDR3: CASSSTGLGNTEAFF; DNA: TGTGCCAGCAGCTCAACCGGACTGGGGAACACTGAAGCTTTCTTT
size: once; J: TRBJ2-7; D: -; V: TRBV5-1; CDR3: CASSLNRAREQYF; DNA: TGTGCCAGCAGCCTGAATAGGGCAAGAGAGCAGTACTTC
size: -; J: TRBJ2-6; D: -; V: TRBV4-2; CDR3: CASSQAGAGANVLTF; DNA: TGTGCCAGCAGCCAAGCCGGGGCTGGGGCCAACGTCCTGACTTTC
size: few; J: TRBJ2-1; D: -; V: TRBV30; CDR3: CAWQLEMSSYNEQFF; DNA: TGTGCCTGGCAGTTGGAAATGAGCTCCTACAATGAGCAGTTCTTC
size: -; J: TRBJ2-2; D: TRBD2; V: TRBV4-2; CDR3: CASSQPMSREWAGELFF; DNA: TGTGCCAGCAGCCAACCTATGTCGCGGGAGTGGGCCGGGGAGCTGTTTTTT
size: -; J: TRBJ2-1; D: -; V: TRBV19; CDR3: CASSIAGTAQFF; DNA: TGTGCCAGTAGTATAGCGGGAACGGCGCAGTTCTTC
size: -; J: TRBJ2-7; D: TRBD1; V: TRBV5-4; CDR3: CASSRNQGEYEQYF; DNA: TGTGCCAGCAGCCGAAATCAGGGGGAGTACGAGCAGTACTTC
size: -; J: TRBJ2-5; D: -; V: TRBV27; CDR3: CASSLRVGAQTQYF; DNA: TGTGCCAGCAGTTTGCGGGTCGGTGCTCAGACCCAGTACTTC
size: -; J: TRBJ2-7; D: TRBD2; V: TRBV7-2; CDR3: CASSQWQRESYEQYF; DNA: TGTGCCAGCAGCCAATGGCAGCGGGAAAGCTACGAGCAGTACTTC